A selection of T cell receptor beta chains follows, all from one sample in a study of T cell changes during pregnancy in multiple sclerosis. Produced via immunoSEQ multiplex PCR; TCRdb's table is partial and in-frame only. The sample contains just under 50,000 clones, about 89% of which appear only once. This specimen consisted of CD8+ T cells from peripheral blood mononuclear cells, obtained after pregnancy. The receptors here all came from a female donor with multiple sclerosis, enrolled in a pregnancy study. Both conserved end residues are part of each CDR3. The order of the fields is D gene, clone size, V gene, J gene, CDR3 DNA, CDR3 protein. A D gene is named only where the DNA matches it firmly. Rows give clone size only sometimes, using once, few, many, or a class for an expanded clone.

TRBD1	once	TRBV2	TRBJ2-5	TGTGCCAGCAGCGATGGGACAGGGGGCCAAGAGACCCAGTACTTC	CASSDGTGGQETQYF
TRBD1	.	TRBV9	TRBJ1-1	TGTGCCAGCAGCGTAAACGCCGGGACAGTTCCTGAAGCTTTCTTT	CASSVNAGTVPEAFF
.	.	TRBV28	TRBJ2-7	TGTGCCAGCAGTCCCCTTGAGGGGGCCTACGAGCAGTACTTC	CASSPLEGAYEQYF
.	.	TRBV6-1	TRBJ1-1	TGTGCCAGCAGTGAACTTGGGGGAGGCACTGAAGCTTTCTTT	CASSELGGGTEAFF
.	.	TRBV11-2	TRBJ1-3	TGTGCCAGCAGCCCCCAAATAAACACCATATATTTT	CASSPQINTIYF
TRBD1	once	TRBV6-4	TRBJ2-1	TGTGCCAGCAGTGAAACCGGGACAGGGGGTTACAATGAGCAGTTCTTC	CASSETGTGGYNEQFF
.	.	TRBV7-9	TRBJ1-1	TGTGCCAGCAGCTCCACCGACAACTCTGAAGCTTTCTTT	CASSSTDNSEAFF
.	.	TRBV11-2	TRBJ2-7	TGTGCCAGCACCCTGACTGGGCGGGGCGGAGGGCAGTACTTC	CASTLTGRGGGQYF
TRBD2	.	TRBV19	TRBJ2-3	TGTGCCAGTAGCCTCCTAGCGGGGGGTGATACGCAGTATTTT	CASSLLAGGDTQYF
.	few	TRBV5-6	TRBJ2-7	TGTGCCAGCAGCTTGCCCTTAGGGGCGGGGGCCCTGTACGAGCAGTACTTC	CASSLPLGAGALYEQYF
TRBD1	.	TRBV6-5	TRBJ1-6	TGTGCCAGCAGTTACTCGAACAGGGGAGATTCACCCCTCCACTTT	CASSYSNRGDSPLHF
.	.	TRBV6-1	TRBJ2-5	TGTGCCGTCAGACACGAACACCAAGAGACCCAGTACTTC	CAVRHEHQETQYF
TRBD2	once	TRBV2	TRBJ2-7	TGTGCCAAGTCCCGATTAAGGGAGGGAACCTACGAGCAGTACTTC	CAKSRLREGTYEQYF
TRBD2	.	TRBV7-6	TRBJ2-3	TGTGCCGTAAGCAATAGCGGGGGGTTAGGCACAGATACGCAGTATTTT	CAVSNSGGLGTDTQYF
.	.	TRBV5-4	TRBJ2-1	TGTGCCAGCAGCCAGTCCCAGGTCGCCCATGAGCAGTTCTTC	CASSQSQVAHEQFF
.	once	TRBV7-9	TRBJ2-7	TGTGCCAGCAGCTTATTGGCTGAGGCCGAATCCTACGAGCAGTACTTC	CASSLLAEAESYEQYF
.	.	TRBV13	TRBJ2-1	TGTGCCAGCAGCTCGACGGACAGACCCTACAATGAGCAGTTCTTC	CASSSTDRPYNEQFF
TRBD1	.	TRBV6-6	TRBJ1-1	TGTGCCAGCAGTTACTTAGGGGGCCGGGACACTGAAGCTTTCTTT	CASSYLGGRDTEAFF
TRBD1	.	TRBV27	TRBJ2-7	TGTGCCAGCAGTCCAGGAAGGGGGCGAAACTACGTTTCAGAGCAGTACTTC	CASSPGRGRNYVSEQYF
.	.	TRBV19	TRBJ2-2	TGTGCCAGTAGGCACGACAGTCCCGCGAACACCGGGGAGCTGTTTTTT	CASRHDSPANTGELFF
.	.	TRBV19	TRBJ1-3	TGTGCCAGTAGTAGTACAGGGATGGCTGGAAACACCATATATTTT	CASSSTGMAGNTIYF
.	.	TRBV6-5	TRBJ2-6	TGTGCCAGCAGTATCAGAGAGGAGGGGGCCAACGTCCTGACTTTC	CASSIREEGANVLTF
.	.	TRBV5-6	TRBJ2-7	TGTGCCAGCAGTTATGGACAAACCTACGAGCAGTACTTC	CASSYGQTYEQYF